The clone carrying this T cell receptor (beta chain) was counted between two and nine times. This sample is part of a study of cytomegalovirus exposure and HLA in healthy donors. The PCR made use of 60 Vbeta and 13 Jbeta primers. The protocol was immunoSEQ multiplex PCR, while the TCRdb copy is restricted to in-frame clones and leaves out a portion. The table has roughly 100,000 clones, roughly a tenth seen once. In germline, CDR1 is SGHAT, CDR2 FQNNGV. V was pared by 8 bases and J by 4 bases, with 8 bases of the junction left unmatched. CDR3 length equals 14 residues. This receptor was identified in a man aged 40-50 years in good health and CMV-seropositive. Sequences were obtained from PBMCs. The chain links TRBV11-2 to TRBJ2-7; 10 positions agree with TRBD1. CDR3 amino acids: CASLKSGQGYEQYF. CDR3 DNA: TGTGCCAGCCTTAAGTCGGGACAGGGGTACGAGCAGTACTTC.